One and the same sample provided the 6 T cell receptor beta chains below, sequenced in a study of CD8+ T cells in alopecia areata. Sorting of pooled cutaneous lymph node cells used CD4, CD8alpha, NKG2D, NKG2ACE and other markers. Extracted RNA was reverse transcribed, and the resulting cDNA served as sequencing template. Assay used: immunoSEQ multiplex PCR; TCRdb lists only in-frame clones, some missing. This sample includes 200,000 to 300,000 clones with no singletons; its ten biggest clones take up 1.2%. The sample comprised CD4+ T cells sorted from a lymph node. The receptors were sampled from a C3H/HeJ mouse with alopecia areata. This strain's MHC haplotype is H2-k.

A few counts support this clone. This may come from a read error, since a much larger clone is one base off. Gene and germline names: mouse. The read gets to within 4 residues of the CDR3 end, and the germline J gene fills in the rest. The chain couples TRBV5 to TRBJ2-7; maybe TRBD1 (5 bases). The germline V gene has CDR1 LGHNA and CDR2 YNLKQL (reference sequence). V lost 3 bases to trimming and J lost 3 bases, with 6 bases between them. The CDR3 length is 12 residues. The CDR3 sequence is CASSHDSYEQYF. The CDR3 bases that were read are TGTGCCAGCAGCCATGACAGCTAT.

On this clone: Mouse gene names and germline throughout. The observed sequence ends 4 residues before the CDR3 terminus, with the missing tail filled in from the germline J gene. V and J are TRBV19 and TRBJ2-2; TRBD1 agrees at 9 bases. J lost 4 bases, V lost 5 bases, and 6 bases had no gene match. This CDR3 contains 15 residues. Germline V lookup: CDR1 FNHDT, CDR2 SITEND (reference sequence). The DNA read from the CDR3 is TGTGCCAGCAGACGAACAGGGGGCTCCACCGGG. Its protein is CASRRTGGSTG. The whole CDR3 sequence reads CASRRTGGSTGQLYF. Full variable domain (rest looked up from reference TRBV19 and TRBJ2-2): GGIITQTPKFLIGQEGQKLTLKCQQNFNHDTMYWYRQDSGKGLRLIYYSITENDLQKGDLSEGYDASREKKSSFSLTVTSAQKNEMAVFLCASRRTGGSTGQLYFGEGSKLTVL.

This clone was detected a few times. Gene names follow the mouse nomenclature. The sequenced part of the CDR3 DNA is TGTGCCAGCAGCCAAGAGCCCGGGACAGGGAGGGCT. The encoded protein is CASSQEPGTGRA. The CDR3 in full is CASSQEPGTGRAEQFF. This chain connects TRBV5 to TRBJ2-1, with TRBD1 matching 9 bases. The observed sequence ends 4 residues before the CDR3 terminus, with the missing tail filled in from the germline J gene. The CDR3 runs to 16 residues. Germline V gives CDR1 LGHNA, CDR2 YNLKQL (reference sequence).

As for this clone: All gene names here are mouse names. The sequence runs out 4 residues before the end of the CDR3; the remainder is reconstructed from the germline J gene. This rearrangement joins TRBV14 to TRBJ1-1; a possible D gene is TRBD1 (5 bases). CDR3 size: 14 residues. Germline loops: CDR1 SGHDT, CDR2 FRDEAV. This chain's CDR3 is CASSPGTGDGEVFF. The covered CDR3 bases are TGTGCCAGCAGTCCCGGGACTGGGGATGGA.

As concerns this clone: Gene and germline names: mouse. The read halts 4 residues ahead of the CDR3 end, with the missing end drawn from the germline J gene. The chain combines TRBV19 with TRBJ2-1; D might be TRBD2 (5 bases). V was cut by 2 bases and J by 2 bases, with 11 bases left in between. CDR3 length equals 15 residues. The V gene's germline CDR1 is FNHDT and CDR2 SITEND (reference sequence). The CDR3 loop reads CASSIRAGYYAEQFF. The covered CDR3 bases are TGTGCCAGCAGTATCCGGGCTGGGTACTATGCT.

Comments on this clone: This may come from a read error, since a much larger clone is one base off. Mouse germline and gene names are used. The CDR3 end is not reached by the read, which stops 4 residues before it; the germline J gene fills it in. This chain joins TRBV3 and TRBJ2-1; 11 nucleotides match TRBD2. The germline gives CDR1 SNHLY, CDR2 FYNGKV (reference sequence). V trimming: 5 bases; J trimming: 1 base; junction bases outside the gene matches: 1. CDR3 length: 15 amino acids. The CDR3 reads CASSRDWGNYAEQFF. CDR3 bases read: TGTGCCAGCAGCCGGGACTGGGGGAACTATGCT.